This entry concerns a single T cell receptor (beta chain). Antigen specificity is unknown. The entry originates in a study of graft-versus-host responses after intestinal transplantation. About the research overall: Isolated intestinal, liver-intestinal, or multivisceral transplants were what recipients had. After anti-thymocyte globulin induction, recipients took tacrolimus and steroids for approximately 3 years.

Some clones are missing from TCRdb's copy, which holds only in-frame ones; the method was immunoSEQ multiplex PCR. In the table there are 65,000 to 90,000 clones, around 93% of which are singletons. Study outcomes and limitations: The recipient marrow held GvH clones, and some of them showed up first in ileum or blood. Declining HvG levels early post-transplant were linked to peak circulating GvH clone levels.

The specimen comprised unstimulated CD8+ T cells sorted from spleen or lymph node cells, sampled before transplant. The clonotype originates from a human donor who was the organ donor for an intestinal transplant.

CDR3 residues: CASSSPVLAKNIQYF. CDR3 nucleotides: TGTGCCAGCAGTTCCCCGGTCCTAGCCAAAAACATTCAGTACTTC. The chain links TRBV27 to TRBJ2-4, with D unclear. CDR3 length: 15 residues. V dropped 4 bases and J dropped 0 bases, with 10 bases sitting between them. Germline V gene data show CDR1 as MNHEY and CDR2 as SMNVEV (reference sequence).